This T cell receptor (beta chain) was observed in a study of glioma-infiltrating T cells. A word on this clonotype: The antigen is undetermined.

Using RNA template, CDR3s of TCR alpha and beta were amplified with iRepertoire arm-PCR. Input was roughly 85-450 ng of tissue mRNA or PBMC total RNA. TCRdb reanalysed the multiplex PCR reads using MiXCR and keeps one entry per CDR3 protein. The sample includes more than 90,000 distinct CDR3 sequences, roughly 39% of them seen just once. Deletions cut 0 bases from V and 2 bases from J, with 8 bases between. The CDR3 length is 15 residues. Looked up from germline, CDR1 is SGHRS and CDR2 is YFSETQ. Study outcomes and limitations: Above-expected tissue-blood divergence occurred in all gliomas, most in low-grade ones.

Source material: glioma tissue, nonneoplastic brain tissue, or PBMCs (not recorded which). This rearrangement joins TRBV5-1 to TRBJ2-2; D possibly corresponds to TRBD2 (6 bases). This receptor was taken from a human donor with low-grade glioma or glioblastoma, undergoing nonglioma brain surgery, or in good health (not recorded which). Here the CDR3 reads CASSLVAGNTGELFF. The CDR3 bases are TGCGCCAGCAGCTTGGTCGCGGGAAACACCGGGGAGCTGTTTTTT.